This is a list of T cell receptor beta chains from one sample in a study of cytomegalovirus exposure and HLA in healthy donors. Here immunoSEQ multiplex PCR was the method, and the copy in TCRdb shows in-frame clones only, minus some. Here the sample spans around 140,000 clones, roughly 89% being singletons. Sequenced material: PBMCs. The receptors stem from a woman in her thirties in good health and CMV-seronegative. Each CDR3 is given with its conserved first and last residue. The D gene is left open where the match is weak. Where a row states a size, it is once, few, many or the class of an expanded clone; other rows omit it.

V,J,size,D,CDR3,DNA
TRBV7-2,TRBJ2-1,-,TRBD2,CASIAGTSVSNEQFF,TGTGCCAGCATCGCCGGGACTAGCGTTTCCAATGAGCAGTTCTTC
TRBV10-3,TRBJ1-2,-,TRBD1,CAISPTGQVYGYTF,TGTGCCATCAGTCCGACAGGGCAGGTCTATGGCTACACCTTC
TRBV7-7,TRBJ2-1,-,-,CASSFQGPRGNEQFF,TGTGCTAGCAGCTTCCAAGGACCACGGGGGAATGAGCAGTTCTTC
TRBV5-1,TRBJ1-1,-,TRBD1,CASSLAEFRTGNFEAFF,TGCGCCAGCAGCTTGGCCGAATTTCGGACAGGCAATTTTGAAGCTTTCTTT
TRBV30,TRBJ1-2,once,-,CAWSVKAGNYGYTF,TGTGCCTGGAGTGTGAAAGCAGGGAACTATGGCTACACCTTC
TRBV30,TRBJ2-7,-,-,CAWSRPLAPYEQYF,TGTGCCTGGAGTAGGCCGCTAGCGCCCTACGAGCAGTACTTC
TRBV5-6,TRBJ2-3,-,-,CASSPSTDTQYF,TGTGCCAGCAGCCCGAGCACAGATACGCAGTATTTT
TRBV5-6,TRBJ2-4,-,-,CASSLFEVGNIQYF,TGTGCCAGCAGCTTGTTCGAGGTAGGAAACATTCAGTACTTC
TRBV5-5,TRBJ2-2,-,-,CASSFPVEGELFF,TGTGCCAGCAGCTTTCCTGTGGAGGGGGAGCTGTTTTTT
TRBV7-9,TRBJ2-7,-,-,CASSLGGSDFYEQYF,TGTGCCAGCAGCTTAGGTGGCAGCGATTTCTACGAGCAGTACTTC
TRBV11-3,TRBJ2-5,-,-,CASSLGGGDETQYF,TGTGCCAGCAGCTTGGGGGGAGGTGATGAGACCCAGTACTTC
TRBV6-5,TRBJ1-1,-,TRBD1,CASSRDRLEAFF,TGTGCCAGCAGTCGGGACAGGCTCGAAGCTTTCTTT
TRBV7-9,TRBJ2-7,-,TRBD1,CASSSPGQEQYF,TGTGCCAGCAGCTCCCCGGGACAGGAGCAGTACTTC
TRBV19,TRBJ1-5,-,TRBD1,CASSTGTVSNQPQHF,TGTGCCAGTAGTACCGGGACAGTTAGCAATCAGCCCCAGCATTTT
TRBV9,TRBJ2-5,-,TRBD2,CASSVGLAGVVETQYF,TGTGCCAGCAGCGTGGGACTAGCGGGAGTAGTTGAGACCCAGTACTTC
TRBV28,TRBJ1-5,-,-,CASSLPREYQPQHF,TGTGCCAGCAGTTTACCCCGGGAATATCAGCCCCAGCATTTT
TRBV11-2,TRBJ2-7,-,-,CASTRPGRYEQYF,TGTGCCAGCACCCGCCCAGGGCGCTACGAGCAGTACTTC
TRBV21-1,TRBJ1-1,-,-,CASSKLGVCHTEAFF,TGTGCCAGCAGCAAGTTAGGGGTTTGTCACACTGAAGCTTTCTTT
TRBV5-1,TRBJ2-1,-,TRBD2,CASSLSVGGYNEQFF,TGCGCCAGCAGCTTGTCTGTGGGAGGGTACAATGAGCAGTTCTTC
TRBV28,TRBJ2-6,-,-,CASSSLRMSGANVLTF,TGTGCCAGCAGTTCCTTGAGGATGTCTGGGGCCAACGTCCTGACTTTC
TRBV18,TRBJ1-1,-,-,CASSPPSTGPLNTEAFF,TGTGCCAGCTCACCCCCTAGCACTGGACCGCTGAACACTGAAGCTTTCTTT
TRBV29-1,TRBJ1-1,few,-,CGAWAPSTEAFF,TGCGGGGCTTGGGCGCCGAGCACTGAAGCTTTCTTT
TRBV6-5,TRBJ1-1,-,-,CASRRGGDTEAFF,TGTGCCAGCAGACGGGGCGGGGATACTGAAGCTTTCTTT
TRBV10-3,TRBJ2-7,-,TRBD1,CATRGPDRVPREQYF,TGTGCCACCAGGGGGCCCGACAGGGTCCCCCGCGAGCAGTACTTC
TRBV30,TRBJ1-5,-,-,CAWSPDRLQPQHF,TGTGCCTGGAGCCCGGACAGATTACAGCCCCAGCATTTT
TRBV7-2,TRBJ2-5,-,TRBD1,CASRSTRDRRETQYF,TGTGCCAGCAGGAGCACCCGGGACAGAAGGGAGACCCAGTACTTC
TRBV25-1,TRBJ2-7,few,-,CASSGKAGQLRYEQYF,TGTGCCAGCAGTGGCAAGGCGGGGCAGCTCCGTTACGAGCAGTACTTC
TRBV27,TRBJ2-1,once,TRBD1,CASSPGTEHNEQFF,TGTGCCAGCAGTCCCGGGACAGAACACAATGAGCAGTTCTTC
TRBV5-6,TRBJ1-4,few,-,CASSFRNGEKLFF,TGTGCCAGCAGCTTTCGTAACGGTGAAAAACTGTTTTTT
TRBV7-9,TRBJ1-3,-,TRBD1,CASSHLGQGRSGNTIYF,TGTGCCAGCAGCCACCTAGGACAGGGGCGCTCTGGAAACACCATATATTTT
TRBV5-1,TRBJ1-2,-,-,CASSLRTDSYGYTF,TGCGCCAGCAGCTTGCGGACAGACAGCTATGGCTACACCTTC
TRBV11-3,TRBJ2-5,-,TRBD1,CASSRDREETQYF,TGTGCCAGCAGCAGGGACAGGGAAGAGACCCAGTACTTC
TRBV6-1,TRBJ2-5,-,-,CASTRLVGETQYF,TGTGCCAGCACCAGACTAGTTGGGGAGACCCAGTACTTC
TRBV27,TRBJ2-7,-,-,CTSSLGLRNEQYF,TGTACCAGCAGTTTGGGACTTCGGAACGAGCAGTACTTC
TRBV7-9,TRBJ1-1,-,-,CASRPKTAMNTEAFF,TGTGCCAGCAGACCCAAGACAGCGATGAACACTGAAGCTTTCTTT
TRBV4-3,TRBJ2-7,-,TRBD1,CASSRGQGNEQYF,TGCGCCAGCAGCCGGGGACAGGGCAACGAGCAGTACTTC
TRBV28,TRBJ2-7,-,-,CASSHHGGSFHEQYF,TGTGCCAGCAGCCACCATGGGGGGAGTTTCCACGAGCAGTACTTC